This passage covers 14 T cell receptor beta chains from one sample sequenced in a study of blood T cell repertoires in COVID-19. Measured with immunoSEQ multiplex PCR; TCRdb has only the in-frame clones, and not every one. Among about 130,000 clones, more than 70% were seen once, and the ten largest hold around 3.6%. Material for sequencing was peripheral blood. Receptor source: a woman aged 60-75 years with acute or convalescent COVID-19.

This clone was found once. CDR3 DNA: TGTGCCAGCAGCTTAGGACAGGGCCCCTCCTACAATGAGCAGTTCTTC. Amino acid sequence: CASSLGQGPSYNEQFF. The chain carries TRBV11-2 and TRBJ2-1, with 7 bases aligning to TRBD1. Trimming at V came to 1 base and at J to 0 bases, leaving 3 bases not matched to a gene. The V gene's germline CDR1 is SGHAT and CDR2 FQNNGV. CDR3 length: 16 amino acids.

The CDR3 spells CASSPRGSYSNQPQHF. CDR3 nucleotides: TGTGCCAGCAGTCCTCGGGGATCCTATAGCAATCAGCCCCAGCATTTT. The chain has TRBV5-8 and TRBJ1-5, with unresolved D. V was clipped by 5 bases and J by 0 bases, with 15 bases between them. The CDR3 spans 16 residues. In germline, CDR1 is SGHTS, CDR2 YDEGEE. The full variable domain, in which reference TRBV5-8 and TRBJ1-5 provide the parts outside the CDR3, is EAGVTQSPTHLIKTRGQQATLRCSPISGHTSVYWYQQALGLGLQFLLWYDEGEERNRGNFPPRFSGRQFPNYSSELNVNALELEDSALYLCASSPRGSYSNQPQHFGDGTRLSIL.

The chain carries TRBV28 and TRBJ2-2; tentatively, D is TRBD1 (6 bases). The CDR3 length is 11 residues. The V gene's germline CDR1 is MDHEN and CDR2 SYDVKM. Deletions cut 11 bases from V and 6 bases from J, with 10 bases between. The CDR3 region is CAVRGPGELFF. In DNA, the CDR3 is TGTGCCGTCAGGGGTCCCGGGGAGCTGTTTTTT.

The chain joins TRBV5-1 to TRBJ1-1; perhaps TRBD1 as D (6 bases). Germline V gene data show CDR1 as SGHRS and CDR2 as YFSETQ. Trimming removed 2 bases at V and 4 bases at J, with 12 bases between. There are 14 residues in the CDR3. This CDR3 reads CASSFSGVGTEAFF. DNA for the CDR3: TGCGCCAGCAGCTTTTCAGGGGTTGGCACTGAAGCTTTCTTT.

This clone was found a few times. The genes are TRBV10-2 and TRBJ1-1, with a possible D match to TRBD1 (6 bases). CDR3 length: 13 amino acids. Trimming stripped 3 bases from V and 4 bases from J, with 9 bases between. The germline V gene encodes CDR1 WSHSY and CDR2 SAAADI. The DNA for the CDR3 is TGCGCCAGCAGTGAAGGGGGTGCCACTGAAGCTTTCTTT. Amino acid sequence: CASSEGGATEAFF.

About this clone itself: Other DNA sequences in this sample translate to the same CDR3. The rearrangement joins TRBV6-1 to TRBJ2-7; TRBD2 matches 12 bases. Trimming cost V 2 bases and J 3 bases; bases outside gene matches: 14. Germline V lookup: CDR1 MNHNS, CDR2 SASEGT. The CDR3 has 19 amino acids. The CDR3 reads CASSERRGILAGGFYEQYV. The CDR3 nucleotides read TGTGCCAGCAGTGAAAGACGGGGTATACTAGCGGGAGGCTTCTACGAGCAGTACGTC.

This clone has more than one count but fewer than ten. One end of the junction is discordant with germline, which a read error may explain. The CDR3 region has the DNA TGTGCTAGCAGCCCAGGACGACTAGCGAGGGGGGAGACCCAGTACTTC. Protein product: CASSPGRLARGETQYF. The chain has TRBV7-7 and TRBJ2-5, with 8 nucleotides matching TRBD2. Germline loops: CDR1 SSHAT, CDR2 FNYEAQ (reference sequence). This CDR3 is 16 amino acids long.

The rearrangement links TRBV11-2 to TRBJ1-4; D gene ambiguous. The CDR3 extends over 12 amino acids. Germline CDR1 reads SGHAT; CDR2 reads FQNNGV. V was shortened by 5 bases and J by 5 bases, with 6 bases between the two germline ends. CDR3 DNA sequence: TGTGCCAGCAGCCCAGGAAATGAAAAACTGTTTTTT. Its translation: CASSPGNEKLFF.

The rearrangement links TRBV21-1 to TRBJ2-3; the table's TRBD1 call for D was not verified on the DNA. TRBV21-1 is marked as a pseudogene. This CDR3 has 18 residues. The DNA of the CDR3 is TGTGCCAGCAGCAAAGTGTCGTCTTTAGGGGTGGGGACAGATACGCAGTATTTT. Translation gives CASSKVSSLGVGTDTQYF.

V usage is TRBV6-5 and J usage is TRBJ2-1; 8 bases align to TRBD2. The CDR3 runs to 15 residues. CDR1 is MNHEY and CDR2 is SVGAGI in the germline V gene. V was pared by 2 bases and J by 7 bases, with 7 bases of the junction left unmatched. CDR3 DNA: TGTGCCAGCAGTTACGGCACTAGCGGCTATAATGAGCAGTTCTTC. Translation: CASSYGTSGYNEQFF.

The chain combines TRBV28 with TRBJ2-3, with 7 bases that match TRBD2. The germline CDR1 and CDR2 sequences are MDHEN and SYDVKM. The CDR3 is 15 amino acids. The V gene end was trimmed by 6 bases and the J gene end by 2 bases; junction bases not matched to a gene: 8. The CDR3 loop reads CASRPFGTITDTQYF. The CDR3 region has the DNA TGTGCCAGCAGGCCTTTCGGGACTATCACAGATACGCAGTATTTT.

This rearrangement joins TRBV19 to TRBJ2-1, with TRBD2 identical over 8 bases. V lost 2 bases, J lost 3 bases, and 12 bases stayed unmatched. The CDR3 totals 18 residues. Germline V lookup: CDR1 LNHDA, CDR2 SQIVND (reference sequence). CDR3 in amino acids: CASSISVGAGALYNEQFF. CDR3 in DNA: TGTGCCAGTAGTATAAGTGTTGGAGCGGGAGCTCTCTACAATGAGCAGTTCTTC. The variable domain in full, completed from reference TRBV19 and TRBJ2-1, reads DGGITQSPKYLFRKEGQNVTLSCEQNLNHDAMYWYRQDPGQGLRLIYYSQIVNDFQKGDIAEGYSVSREKKESFPLTVTSAQKNPTAFYLCASSISVGAGALYNEQFFGPGTRLTVL.

The V gene is TRBV4-2, the J gene TRBJ2-3; the D gene is possibly TRBD2 (6 bases). V was trimmed by 1 base and J by 4 bases, leaving 15 bases between them. CDR3 length: 16 residues. Germline V CDR1 and CDR2: LGHNA, YNFKEQ. The CDR3 DNA reads as TGTGCCAGCAGCCAAGCGGCGGGTAGCGGCCCAGATACGCAGTATTTT. Amino acids: CASSQAAGSGPDTQYF.

J is TRBJ1-5 and V is TRBV6-5; D may be TRBD1 (6 bases). This CDR3 is 13 amino acids long. The V end was cut by 5 bases, the J end by 7 bases, with 12 bases between. The germline V gene encodes CDR1 MNHEY and CDR2 SVGAGI. The CDR3 protein is CASSTGSGQPQHF. CDR3 nucleotide sequence: TGTGCCAGCAGTACAGGGTCCGGGCAGCCCCAGCATTTT.